The 30 T cell receptor beta chains given below trace back to one sample, sequenced in a study of beta chain features in type 1 diabetes. Sequenced material consisted of expressed TCRB transcripts (all of the isolated RNA was reverse transcribed). TCRdb's copy holds only in-frame clones and misses some; the assay was immunoSEQ multiplex PCR. This sample has 130,000 or so clones; roughly 10% occur once, and the top ten carry 0.55% to 0.75%. Sequencing used central memory CD4+ T cells from blood. Source of these receptors: a woman between 40 and 50 years old in good health.

The rearrangement joins TRBV5-6 to TRBJ1-2; D is unclear. The CDR3 is made up of 12 amino acids. Germline CDR1 is SGHDT and CDR2 is YYEEEE. With 4 bases removed from V and 4 bases from J, the gap between germline ends came to 8 bases. CDR3 sequence reads: CASSPGGYGYTF. The DNA for the CDR3 is TGTGCCAGCAGCCCTGGCGGCTATGGCTACACCTTC. The full variable domain, with the rest looked up from reference TRBV5-6 and TRBJ1-2, is DAGVTQSPTHLIKTRGQQVTLRCSPKSGHDTVSWYQQALGQGPQFIFQYYEEEERQRGNFPDRFSGHQFPNYSSELNVNALLLGDSALYLCASSPGGYGYTFGSGTRLTVV.

The chain carries TRBV2 and TRBJ1-5; the D gene is possibly TRBD1 (5 bases). Germline V gene lookup returns CDR1 SNHLY and CDR2 FYNNEI. CDR3 length equals 15 residues. V was clipped by 0 bases and J by 12 bases, with 18 bases between them. CDR3 DNA sequence: TGTGCCAGCAGTGAAGCAAGAGGGACTGTTGTAAGCCAGCATTTT. Its protein is CASSEARGTVVSQHF.

The V gene is TRBV2, the J gene TRBJ2-1; D might be TRBD2 (6 bases). Germline V gives CDR1 SNHLY, CDR2 FYNNEI. Trimming took off 4 bases at V and 0 bases at J, with 10 bases between the two ends. The length of the CDR3 is 15 residues. The CDR3 DNA sequence: TGTGCCAGCAGTGTGTGGGGAGGCTCCTACAATGAGCAGTTCTTC. Encoded protein: CASSVWGGSYNEQFF. Looking up the rest from reference TRBV2 and TRBJ2-1 gives the full variable domain: EPEVTQTPSHQVTQMGQEVILRCVPISNHLYFYWYRQILGQKVEFLVSFYNNEISEKSEIFDDQFSVERPDGSNFTLKIRSTKLEDSAMYFCASSVWGGSYNEQFFGPGTRLTVL.

V and J are TRBV9 and TRBJ2-3; TRBD1 aligns across 12 bases. There are 17 residues in the CDR3. The germline V gene has CDR1 SGDLS and CDR2 YYNGEE. V shed 0 bases, J shed 3 bases, and the junction held 5 bases outside the gene matches. CDR3 sequence (DNA): TGTGCCAGCAGCGTAGAGGGGACAGGGGGCATAACAGATACGCAGTATTTT. This encodes CASSVEGTGGITDTQYF.

V is TRBV6-5 and J is TRBJ1-5; D is undetermined. The germline CDR1 and CDR2 sequences are MNHEY and SVGAGI. Trimming cost V 0 bases and J 9 bases, with 9 bases left between them. CDR3 length: 13 residues. CDR3 region: CASSYSKSGPQHF. CDR3 coding DNA: TGTGCCAGCAGTTACTCGAAATCCGGGCCCCAGCATTTT.

This clone appeared a few times. The CDR3 nucleotides are TGTGCCAGCTCACCAACAATAGAGACCCAGTACTTC. Translation: CASSPTIETQYF. The chain links TRBV18 to TRBJ2-5; D call uncertain. V was trimmed by 2 bases and J by 4 bases, leaving 5 bases between them. Germline lookup yields CDR1 KGHSH and CDR2 LQKENI. This CDR3 region has 12 residues.

This clone showed up just a few times. V and J are TRBV5-4 and TRBJ2-5; D is uncertain. This CDR3 is 13 amino acids long. CDR1 is SGHNT, CDR2 YYREEE, per germline (reference sequence). Trimming cost V 0 bases and J 6 bases, with 9 bases left between them. The CDR3 DNA reads TGTGCCAGCAGCTTGGATACAGCTAAGACCCAGTACTTC. Translating gives CASSLDTAKTQYF. Full variable domain (missing parts from reference TRBV5-4 and TRBJ2-5): ETGVTQSPTHLIKTRGQQVTLRCSSQSGHNTVSWYQQALGQGPQFIFQYYREEENGRGNFPPRFSGLQFPNYSSELNVNALELDDSALYLCASSLDTAKTQYFGPGTRLLVL.

V and J are TRBV6-1 and TRBJ1-2; 9 bases align to TRBD1. This CDR3 is built from 13 residues. Germline V gives CDR1 MNHNS, CDR2 SASEGT. The J segment lost 4 bases and the V segment lost 7 bases, leaving 4 bases of the junction unmatched. The CDR3, as DNA: TGTGCCAGCACTGAGGACAGGGGCTATGGCTACACCTTC. This codes for CASTEDRGYGYTF.

This clone was picked up a small number of times. V and J are TRBV5-6 and TRBJ1-1, with 8 bases that match TRBD1. Germline CDR1 and CDR2: SGHDT and YYEEEE. The CDR3 loop spans 14 amino acids. V was clipped by 4 bases and J by 3 bases; unmatched bases: 5. CDR3 in amino acids: CASSPRGLDTEAFF. The CDR3 DNA follows: TGTGCCAGCAGCCCCAGGGGGCTCGACACTGAAGCTTTCTTT.

This sequence joins TRBV6-6 and TRBJ1-5, with D tentatively TRBD1 (5 bases). Germline V lookup: CDR1 MNHNY, CDR2 SVGAGI (reference sequence). This CDR3 comprises 14 residues. V gave up 5 bases and J gave up 2 bases, with 10 bases separating them. The CDR3 region is CASSPPGGNQPQHF. The DNA for the CDR3 is TGTGCCAGCAGTCCCCCGGGGGGCAATCAGCCCCAGCATTTT.

This clone has at least ten counts. The chain's CDR3 is CASSPGQPNTGELFF. CDR3 DNA: TGTGCCAGCTCACCGGGACAACCCAACACCGGGGAGCTGTTTTTT. The rearrangement uses TRBV18 and TRBJ2-2; D is possibly TRBD1 (6 bases). CDR1 is KGHSH, CDR2 LQKENI, per germline. V lost 3 bases and J lost 2, with 10 bases in between. There are 15 residues in the CDR3.

This clone has just a few counts. The chain is built from TRBV28 and TRBJ1-5, with 11 bases lining up with TRBD1. With V trimmed by 6 bases and J by 7 bases, 5 bases remained unmatched. The CDR3 is 14 residues long. Germline-derived CDR1 and CDR2 are MDHEN and SYDVKM. CDR3 nucleotides: TGTGCCAGCAGGCAGGGACAGGGGGGCCAGCCCCAGCATTTT. Translation gives CASRQGQGGQPQHF.

This clone has a handful of counts. This chain links TRBV7-2 with TRBJ2-3; possible D gene TRBD2, 6 bases. Trimming removed 5 bases from V and 0 bases from J, with 18 bases in between. The CDR3 is made up of 17 amino acids. Germline V lookup: CDR1 SGHTA, CDR2 FQGNSA. The CDR3 DNA is TGTGCCAGCAGCCCACCATTTAGCGGTACTAGCACAGATACGCAGTATTTT. Translating it yields CASSPPFSGTSTDTQYF.

This clone has just a few counts. The J gene is TRBJ2-2, the V gene TRBV5-4; 11 bases line up with TRBD2. Per germline, CDR1 SGHNT and CDR2 YYREEE (reference sequence). J lost 5 bases, V lost 3 bases, and 6 bases had no gene match. The CDR3 runs 16 residues. The CDR3 DNA follows: TGTGCCAGCAGCTCCAGATCTAGCGGGGGGACCGGGGAGCTGTTTTTT. Protein sequence: CASSSRSSGGTGELFF.

This chain connects TRBV5-6 to TRBJ2-1, with 7 bases identical to TRBD1. The CDR3 is 12 residues long. CDR1 is SGHDT and CDR2 is YYEEEE in the germline V gene. V shed 0 bases, J shed 12 bases, and the junction held 3 bases outside the gene matches. The CDR3 is CASSLDRGWQFF. CDR3 in DNA: TGTGCCAGCAGCTTGGACAGGGGTTGGCAGTTCTTC.

Only a few counts were recorded for this clone. The chain carries TRBV7-2 and TRBJ2-4; 8 bases are shared with TRBD2. V dropped 2 bases and J dropped 5; count of bases not matched to a gene: 5. Germline V CDR1 and CDR2: SGHTA, FQGNSA. This CDR3 has 15 amino acids. The DNA of the CDR3 is TGTGCCAGCAGCTTAATGGCGGGGGGTCAAAACATTCAGTACTTC. Its protein product is CASSLMAGGQNIQYF. Full variable domain (rest looked up from reference TRBV7-2 and TRBJ2-4): GAGVSQSPSNKVTEKGKDVELRCDPISGHTALYWYRQSLGQGLEFLIYFQGNSAPDKSGLPSDRFSAERTGGSVSTLTIQRTQQEDSAVYLCASSLMAGGQNIQYFGAGTRLSVL.

This clone showed up just a few times. The gene calls are TRBV4-1 and TRBJ1-3; possibly TRBD1 for D (6 bases). CDR1 MGHRA and CDR2 YSYEKL come from the germline V gene. CDR3 size: 16 residues. V was trimmed by 3 bases and J by 0 bases, leaving 12 bases between them. Written as DNA, the CDR3 is TGCGCCAGCAGCCACCCTGGACAGAACTCTGGAAACACCATATATTTT. Protein product: CASSHPGQNSGNTIYF.

The chain recombines TRBV4-3 with TRBJ1-3; D is perhaps TRBD1 (5 bases). The length of the CDR3 is 15 residues. V gave up 1 base and J gave up 4 bases, with 11 bases separating them. Per the germline V gene, CDR1 is LGHNA and CDR2 is YSLEER. CDR3 sequence reads: CASSQGPGKGNTIYF. CDR3 sequence (DNA): TGCGCCAGCAGCCAAGGGCCAGGGAAGGGAAACACCATATATTTT.

The chain is built from TRBV2 and TRBJ1-4, with TRBD1 identical over 10 bases. Per the germline V gene, CDR1 is SNHLY and CDR2 is FYNNEI. This CDR3 comprises 13 residues. The junction had 2 bases not matched to a gene; V was cut back by 6 bases and J by 7 bases. CDR3 bases: TGTGCCAGCAGGGGACAGGGGTCTGAAAAACTGTTTTTT. Amino acids: CASRGQGSEKLFF.

The CDR3 DNA reads TGTGCCAGCAGCTTAGGGCGAAGAACCGGGGAGCTGTTTTTT. Translation: CASSLGRRTGELFF. The chain combines TRBV13 with TRBJ2-2, with D unresolved. This CDR3 has 14 amino acids. Germline loops: CDR1 PRHDT, CDR2 FYEKMQ (reference sequence). Trimming took off 0 bases at V and 5 bases at J, with 7 bases between the two ends.

This clone showed up just a few times. V and J are TRBV5-1 and TRBJ2-7; D perhaps matches TRBD2 (5 bases). Germline V gene data show CDR1 as SGHRS and CDR2 as YFSETQ. The V and J ends lost 3 bases and 0 bases respectively, with 10 bases between them. The CDR3 loop spans 14 amino acids. CDR3 region: CASSSRGSSYEQYF. DNA for the CDR3: TGCGCCAGCAGCTCCCGTGGGAGCTCCTACGAGCAGTACTTC.

This clone was observed at least ten times. The genes are TRBV4-2 and TRBJ2-7; 9 nucleotides match TRBD1. CDR3 size: 17 residues. Losses at the gene ends were 4 bases for V and 1 base for J; bases not matched to a gene: 11. Germline values: CDR1 LGHNA, CDR2 YNFKEQ. The CDR3 region is CASSPDGTGGASYEQYF. The CDR3 region has the DNA TGTGCCAGCAGCCCTGATGGAACAGGGGGCGCGTCCTACGAGCAGTACTTC.

The chain employs TRBV6-5 and TRBJ2-5; D may be TRBD2 (5 bases). The tail of the sequence fits TRBJ2-7 better, so the J call may be wrong. The CDR3 length is 13 residues. Germline lookup yields CDR1 MNHEY and CDR2 SVGAGI. Here the CDR3 reads CASEDSLSHEQYF. DNA of the CDR3: TGTGCCAGCGAGGACTCCCTAAGCCACGAGCAGTACTTC.

This chain joins TRBV2 and TRBJ1-2; no definite D call. Trimming stripped 6 bases from V and 4 bases from J, with 12 bases between. Per the germline V gene, CDR1 is SNHLY and CDR2 is FYNNEI. CDR3 length: 13 residues. Here the CDR3 reads CASREKEGYGYTF. The CDR3 DNA reads TGTGCCAGCAGAGAAAAAGAGGGCTATGGCTACACCTTC.

This clone was seen only a few times. V and J are TRBV28 and TRBJ2-7, with 10 bases matching TRBD2. CDR1 and CDR2 from the germline V gene are MDHEN and SYDVKM. This CDR3 region has 14 residues. J gave up 4 bases and V 5 bases, and 5 bases lay outside the gene matches. CDR3 DNA sequence: TGTGCCAGCAGTGCCCCGGGACTAGCGTACGAGCAGTACTTC. Residues: CASSAPGLAYEQYF.

The chain couples TRBV6-6 to TRBJ2-1; 11 bases agree with TRBD1. The ends lost 6 bases at V and 7 bases at J; junction bases unmatched: 5. Germline values: CDR1 MNHNY, CDR2 SVGAGI (reference sequence). The CDR3 runs 14 residues. For the CDR3, the DNA is TGTGCCAGCAGACGTGGGACAGGGGGGAATGAGCAGTTCTTC. This translates into CASRRGTGGNEQFF.

This sequence joins TRBV25-1 and TRBJ2-3, with a weak D call TRBD1 (6 bases). The CDR3 is made up of 14 amino acids. Trimming stripped 8 bases from V and 6 bases from J, with 18 bases between. Germline V gives CDR1 MGHDK, CDR2 SYGVNS. CDR3 coding DNA: TGTGCCAGCCGTCGACAGGCGAGGCTGGATACGCAGTATTTT. The encoded protein is CASRRQARLDTQYF.

The rearrangement uses TRBV7-2 and TRBJ1-5; perhaps TRBD1 as D (5 bases). Germline V gene sequence: CDR1 SGHTA, CDR2 FQGNSA. CDR3 length: 15 residues. Trimming shortened V by 5 bases and J by 6 bases, and 17 bases separated the two germline ends. The CDR3 sequence is CASSLQTGPGQPQHF. The CDR3 DNA is TGTGCCAGCAGCCTACAAACAGGTCCAGGTCAGCCCCAGCATTTT.

This clone was counted only a few times. The V and J genes are TRBV10-3 and TRBJ2-7, with D perhaps TRBD1 (6 bases). This CDR3 contains 12 residues. The germline CDR1 and CDR2 sequences are ENHRY and SYGVKD. Trimming removed 6 bases at V and 6 bases at J, with 12 bases between. In DNA form, the CDR3 reads TGTGCCATCAGCGGTCTGGGGGCCGAGCAGTACTTC. Translating gives CAISGLGAEQYF.

This clone was seen a handful of times. CDR3 in amino acids: CARDKSETQYF. The CDR3 DNA reads TGTGCCAGAGACAAATCAGAGACCCAGTACTTC. The J gene is TRBJ2-5, the V gene TRBV2; D not certain. Germline-derived CDR1 and CDR2 are SNHLY and FYNNEI. The V end was cut by 9 bases, the J end by 4 bases, with 9 bases between. This CDR3 region has 11 residues.